This is a list of T cell receptor beta chains from one sample in a study of early T cells in non-severe SARS-CoV-2 infection. TCRdb passed the 5' RACE reads through MiXCR, listing each CDR3 protein once. Here the sample spans around 50,000 distinct CDR3 sequences, over 10% being singletons. Sample: whole blood. The receptor source for this set is an adult who was a healthcare worker with PCR-confirmed SARS-CoV-2 infection or an uninfected control (not recorded which). Both conserved end residues are part of each CDR3. The order of the fields is D gene, CDR3 length, V gene, J gene, clone size, CDR3 protein, CDR3 DNA. The D gene is left open where the match is weak. Clone size is not always given. Where it is, it says once, few, many or a class for expanded clones.

NA	13	TRBV12-3/TRBV12-4	TRBJ1-1	few	CASSLRIDAEAFF	TGTGCCAGCAGTTTAAGGATTGACGCTGAAGCTTTCTTT
TRBD1	14	TRBV2	TRBJ1-1	NA	CASRGTALNTEAFF	TGTGCCAGCAGAGGGACAGCGCTAAACACTGAAGCTTTCTTT
NA	15	TRBV11-1	TRBJ2-2	NA	CASSLFAAERGELFF	TGTGCCAGCAGCTTGTTCGCCGCGGAGAGGGGGGAGCTGTTTTTT
TRBD2	16	TRBV12-3/TRBV12-4	TRBJ2-7	many	CASSLISSGRAWEQYF	TGTGCCAGCAGTTTAATATCTAGCGGGAGGGCCTGGGAGCAGTACTTC
TRBD1	16	TRBV7-9	TRBJ1-2	many	CASSLTSGTGLGGYTF	TGTGCCAGCAGCTTGACGAGCGGGACAGGGCTTGGTGGCTACACCTTC
TRBD1	18	TRBV27	TRBJ2-7	many	CASSLRALRTGGKMEQYF	TGTGCCAGCAGCCTTCGCGCACTACGGACAGGGGGCAAGATGGAGCAGTACTTC
NA	15	TRBV5-6	TRBJ2-1	NA	CASSYFSRGANEQFF	TGTGCCAGCAGCTACTTCTCTCGGGGGGCCAATGAGCAGTTCTTC
NA	16	TRBV11-2	TRBJ1-3	many	CASSLGQPISGNTIYF	TGTGCCAGCAGTTTGGGCCAACCTATCTCTGGAAACACCATATATTTT
NA	14	TRBV28	TRBJ1-5	NA	CATRQSQTNQPQHF	TGTGCCACTCGACAGTCCCAAACAAATCAGCCCCAGCATTTT
TRBD2	18	TRBV7-9	TRBJ2-1	many	CASSLYTTSGTRWNEQFF	TGTGCCAGCAGCTTATACACGACTAGCGGGACGCGGTGGAATGAGCAGTTCTTC
NA	14	TRBV7-3	TRBJ2-3	many	CASSLGGGRRAQYF	TGTGCCAGCAGCTTAGGCGGGGGCAGGAGGGCGCAGTATTTT
NA	17	TRBV24-1	TRBJ2-1	many	CATSDAGPGQLYNEQFF	TGTGCCACCAGTGATGCGGGACCGGGACAGCTCTACAATGAGCAGTTCTTC
NA	14	TRBV10-3	TRBJ1-5	NA	CAISPAGGGQPQHF	TGTGCCATCAGTCCGGCCGGGGGCGGTCAGCCCCAGCATTTT
TRBD1	14	TRBV6-5	TRBJ2-2	NA	CASSFGTGVGELFF	TGTGCCAGCAGTTTTGGGACAGGGGTCGGGGAGCTGTTTTTT
TRBD1	16	TRBV18	TRBJ1-1	many	CASSARDRVWGTEAFF	TGTGCCAGCTCGGCCCGGGACAGGGTATGGGGCACTGAAGCTTTCTTT
NA	16	TRBV5-5	TRBJ2-1	many	CASSLATGGHPLEQFF	TGTGCCAGCAGCTTGGCGACAGGTGGACACCCCTTGGAGCAGTTCTTC
NA	16	TRBV3-1	TRBJ1-3	NA	CASSQAEGWYGNTIYF	TGTGCCAGCAGCCAAGCGGAAGGGTGGTATGGAAACACCATATATTTT
NA	15	TRBV19	TRBJ1-2	many	CASSLGTEINYGYTF	TGTGCCAGTAGTCTCGGGACTGAAATCAACTATGGCTACACCTTC
NA	14	TRBV12-3/TRBV12-4	TRBJ2-2	few	CASSPRQNTGELFF	TGTGCCAGCAGTCCTAGACAGAACACCGGGGAGCTGTTTTTT
NA	13	TRBV5-1	TRBJ2-7	many	CASSFEWSYEQYF	TGCGCCAGCAGCTTCGAGTGGTCCTACGAGCAGTACTTC
NA	14	TRBV3-1	TRBJ2-7	few	CASSQRPADYEQYF	TGTGCCAGCAGCCAACGGCCAGCCGACTACGAGCAGTACTTC
TRBD1	15	TRBV7-3	TRBJ2-5	many	CASSRTGDDRETQYF	TGTGCCAGCAGCCGCACAGGGGATGACAGAGAGACCCAGTACTTC
NA	14	TRBV28	TRBJ1-1	many	CASSLDRRQGTAFF	TGTGCCAGCAGTCTCGACAGGCGGCAAGGTACAGCTTTCTTT
TRBD2	19	TRBV11-2	TRBJ2-5	many	CASSLDWASGRTYQETQYF	TGTGCCAGCAGCTTAGATTGGGCTAGCGGGAGGACCTACCAAGAGACCCAGTACTTC
TRBD2	14	TRBV7-3	TRBJ2-1	many	CASSSGLAGDEQFF	TGTGCCAGCAGCTCGGGACTAGCTGGGGATGAGCAGTTCTTC
NA	12	TRBV5-6	TRBJ2-6	NA	CASSGGANVLTF	TGTGCTAGCAGCGGTGGGGCCAACGTCCTGACTTTC
NA	16	TRBV20-1	TRBJ2-3	NA	CSARDSGAGFPDTQYF	TGCAGTGCTAGAGATTCGGGGGCTGGGTTTCCAGATACGCAGTATTTT
NA	13	TRBV20-1	TRBJ1-2	many	CSARGWAVYGYTF	TGCAGTGCGAGGGGATGGGCCGTCTATGGCTACACCTTC
NA	13	TRBV7-3	TRBJ2-5	few	CASSLSLGETQYF	TGTGCCAGCAGCTTATCCCTGGGGGAGACCCAGTACTTC
NA	15	TRBV10-1	TRBJ1-1	many	CASSEGGAPKTEAFF	TGCGCCAGCAGTGAGGGGGGGGCGCCGAAGACTGAAGCTTTCTTT
TRBD1	19	TRBV7-9	TRBJ1-3	many	CASSLVSGTGALSGNTIYF	TGTGCCAGCAGCTTAGTCTCCGGGACAGGGGCTCTCTCTGGAAACACCATATATTTT
TRBD2	17	TRBV4-2	TRBJ2-5	few	CASSQTSGGTIQETQYF	TGTGCCAGCAGCCAAACTAGCGGGGGGACTATCCAAGAGACCCAGTACTTC
TRBD1	14	TRBV28	TRBJ2-7	few	CASRGQALSYEQYF	TGTGCCAGCAGAGGACAGGCCCTATCCTACGAGCAGTACTTC
TRBD2	16	TRBV5-1	TRBJ2-7	NA	CASSLAGLGPSYEQYF	TGCGCCAGCAGCTTGGCAGGACTAGGGCCCAGCTACGAGCAGTACTTC
NA	14	TRBV7-3	TRBJ2-3	few	CASTPEGEADTQYF	TGTGCCAGCACCCCAGAGGGTGAAGCGGATACGCAGTATTTT
NA	14	TRBV10-3	TRBJ1-4	many	CAISGSATNEKLFF	TGTGCCATCTCCGGCTCAGCAACTAATGAAAAACTGTTTTTT
NA	12	TRBV6-5	TRBJ2-5	many	CASSQTLETQYF	TGTGCCAGCAGTCAGACCCTCGAGACCCAGTACTTC
NA	16	TRBV6-2/TRBV6-3	TRBJ2-7	many	CASSYGPPGPFGGQYF	TGTGCCAGCAGTTACGGACCCCCCGGGCCCTTCGGAGGGCAGTACTTC
NA	12	TRBV7-3	TRBJ2-2	few	CASSPYTGELFF	TGTGCCAGCAGCCCTTACACCGGGGAGCTGTTTTTT
TRBD2	16	TRBV11-3	TRBJ2-7	many	CASSPPLAGGLYEQYF	TGTGCCAGCAGCCCACCGCTAGCGGGGGGGCTCTACGAGCAGTACTTC
TRBD1	13	TRBV29-1	TRBJ1-1	NA	CSVADRGGTEAFF	TGCAGCGTCGCGGACAGGGGTGGCACTGAAGCTTTCTTT
TRBD2	15	TRBV3-1	TRBJ2-2	many	CASSPGGLNTGELFF	TGTGCCAGCAGCCCTGGGGGACTAAACACCGGGGAGCTGTTTTTT
TRBD2	14	TRBV12-3/TRBV12-4	TRBJ2-7	NA	CASRGAGAGYEQYF	TGTGCCAGCAGAGGAGCGGGAGCGGGCTACGAGCAGTACTTC
NA	13	TRBV6-5	TRBJ1-1	few	CASREQGMTEAFF	TGTGCCAGCAGAGAACAGGGCATGACTGAAGCTTTCTTT
NA	16	TRBV3-1	TRBJ1-1	NA	CASSPQGRKGHQEAFF	TGTGCCAGCAGCCCCCAGGGGAGAAAGGGACATCAAGAAGCTTTCTTT
NA	16	TRBV10-3	TRBJ1-3	NA	CAISESAGSSGNTIYF	TGTGCCATCAGTGAGTCGGCAGGATCTTCTGGAAACACCATATATTTT
NA	13	TRBV28	TRBJ1-1	NA	CASSSWTDKGAFF	TGTGCCAGCAGTTCTTGGACGGACAAAGGGGCTTTCTTT
NA	19	TRBV11-2	TRBJ2-2	few	CASTTDREAAIWNTGELFF	TGTGCCAGCACTACCGACAGGGAGGCTGCGATTTGGAACACCGGGGAGCTGTTTTTT
NA	12	TRBV5-8	TRBJ2-5	many	CASSHGSKTQYF	TGTGCCAGCAGCCACGGCTCGAAGACCCAGTACTTC
NA	12	TRBV10-2	TRBJ1-1	few	CASSEYGSEAFF	TGCGCCAGCAGTGAGTACGGCAGCGAAGCTTTCTTT
NA	16	TRBV11-2	TRBJ2-1	few	CASSFFDWSSYNEQFF	TGTGCCAGCAGCTTTTTCGACTGGAGCTCCTACAATGAGCAGTTCTTC
NA	13	TRBV6-5	TRBJ2-7	many	CASGHPTTYEQYF	TGTGCCAGCGGACACCCCACAACCTACGAGCAGTACTTC
NA	15	TRBV5-6	TRBJ1-1	many	CASSRPGSGSTEAFF	TGTGCCAGCAGCAGGCCGGGGTCCGGGAGCACTGAAGCTTTCTTT
TRBD2	17	TRBV30	TRBJ2-3	few	CAWSLTRTSGRTDTQYF	TGTGCCTGGAGTTTAACTCGGACTAGCGGACGCACAGATACGCAGTATTTT
NA	16	TRBV4-1	TRBJ2-7	NA	CASSQDPAGTRNEQYF	TGCGCCAGCAGCCAAGATCCTGCAGGTACCAGGAACGAGCAGTACTTC
TRBD1	17	TRBV7-9	TRBJ2-3	many	CASSPRQGGLSTDTQYF	TGTGCCAGCAGCCCCAGACAGGGTGGCCTTAGCACAGATACGCAGTATTTT
NA	16	TRBV6-2/TRBV6-3	TRBJ1-1	NA	CASSYGVRVMNTEAFF	TGTGCCAGCAGTTACGGGGTGAGGGTCATGAACACTGAAGCTTTCTTT